This T cell receptor beta chain was found in a study of CD8+ T cells in alopecia areata. RNA extraction was followed by reverse transcription into cDNA, which acted as the sequencing template. TCRdb keeps only in-frame clones here, not all; method: immunoSEQ multiplex PCR. The sample carries fewer than 200,000 clones, approximately 65% recorded once. This clone was picked up one time. Its antigen is unidentified. Overall study results and limits: Among patients, TCR sharing was less clear than in mice, a difference possibly due in part to HLA diversity in the patient population.

Peripheral blood and lesional scalp punch biopsies came from alopecia areata patients. V was trimmed by 6 bases and J by 3 bases, leaving 14 bases between them. The length of the CDR3 is 14 residues. In germline, CDR1 is PRHDT, CDR2 FYEKMQ (reference sequence). This TCR came from a human donor with alopecia areata. The rearrangement joins TRBV13 to TRBJ2-5; D tentatively fits TRBD1 or TRBD2 (5 bases each). The sample was CD8+ T cells sorted from blood, taken at week 0. CDR3 nucleotides: TGTGCCAGCAGTCTGGGACGTATGAAAGAGACCCAGTACTTC. It is translated as CASSLGRMKETQYF.